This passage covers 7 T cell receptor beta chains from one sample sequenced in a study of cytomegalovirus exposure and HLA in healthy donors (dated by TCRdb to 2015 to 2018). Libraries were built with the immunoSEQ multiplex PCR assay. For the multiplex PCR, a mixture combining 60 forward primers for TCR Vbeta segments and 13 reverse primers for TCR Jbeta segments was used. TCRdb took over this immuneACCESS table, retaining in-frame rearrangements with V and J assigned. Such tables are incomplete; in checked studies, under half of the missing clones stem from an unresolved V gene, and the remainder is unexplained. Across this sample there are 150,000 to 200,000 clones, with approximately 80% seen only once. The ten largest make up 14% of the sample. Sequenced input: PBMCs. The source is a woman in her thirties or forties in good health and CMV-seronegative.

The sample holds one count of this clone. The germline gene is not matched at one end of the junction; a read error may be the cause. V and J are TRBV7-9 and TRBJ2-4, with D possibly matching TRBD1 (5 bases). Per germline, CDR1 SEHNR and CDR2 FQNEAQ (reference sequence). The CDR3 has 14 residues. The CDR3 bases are TGTGCCAGCAGCAGCGTCCTCAGGGAAAACAGTCAGTACTTC. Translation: CASSSVLRENSQYF.

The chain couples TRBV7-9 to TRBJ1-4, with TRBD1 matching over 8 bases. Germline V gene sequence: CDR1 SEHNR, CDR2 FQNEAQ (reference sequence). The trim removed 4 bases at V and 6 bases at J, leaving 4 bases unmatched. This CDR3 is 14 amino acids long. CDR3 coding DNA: TGTGCCAGCAGCTCGTCAGGGGGCTATGAAAAACTGTTTTTT. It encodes CASSSSGGYEKLFF.

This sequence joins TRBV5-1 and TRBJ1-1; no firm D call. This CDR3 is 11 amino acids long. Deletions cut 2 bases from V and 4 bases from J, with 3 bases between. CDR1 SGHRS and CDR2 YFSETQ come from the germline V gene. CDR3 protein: CASSFGTEAFF. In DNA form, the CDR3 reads TGCGCCAGCAGCTTCGGCACTGAAGCTTTCTTT. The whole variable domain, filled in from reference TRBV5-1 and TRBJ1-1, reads KAGVTQTPRYLIKTRGQQVTLSCSPISGHRSVSWYQQTPGQGLQFLFEYFSETQRNKGNFPGRFSGRQFSNSRSEMNVSTLELGDSALYLCASSFGTEAFFGQGTRLTVV.

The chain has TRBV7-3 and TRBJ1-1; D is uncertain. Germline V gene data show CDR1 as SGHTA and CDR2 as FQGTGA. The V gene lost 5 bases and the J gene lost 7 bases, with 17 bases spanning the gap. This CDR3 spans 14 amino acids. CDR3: CASSPSQFGSEAFF. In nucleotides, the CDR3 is TGTGCCAGCAGCCCCTCCCAGTTCGGGAGTGAAGCTTTCTTT.

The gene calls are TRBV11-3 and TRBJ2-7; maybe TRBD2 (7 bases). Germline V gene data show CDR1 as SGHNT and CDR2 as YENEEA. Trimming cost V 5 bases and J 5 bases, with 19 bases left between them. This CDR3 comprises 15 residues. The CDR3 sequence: CASSPGGAQDHEQYF. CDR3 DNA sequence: TGTGCCAGCAGCCCTGGGGGGGCCCAAGACCACGAGCAGTACTTC.

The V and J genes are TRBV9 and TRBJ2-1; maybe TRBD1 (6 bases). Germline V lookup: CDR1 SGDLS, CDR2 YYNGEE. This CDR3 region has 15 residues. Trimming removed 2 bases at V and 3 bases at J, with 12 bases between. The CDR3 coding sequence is TGTGCCAGCAGCGTTGGCAGGGGCAACTACAATGAGCAGTTCTTC. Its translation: CASSVGRGNYNEQFF.

The CDR3 DNA is TGTGCCAGCAGCCTACAGGGCATATTCTACGAGCAGTACTTC. Its translation: CASSLQGIFYEQYF. The chain has TRBV11-2 and TRBJ2-7; D perhaps matches TRBD1 (6 bases). V lost 5 bases and J 3 bases, leaving 14 bases between the germline ends. This CDR3 is built from 14 residues. Germline loops: CDR1 SGHAT, CDR2 FQNNGV. The full variable domain, with the rest looked up from reference TRBV11-2 and TRBJ2-7, is EAGVAQSPRYKIIEKRQSVAFWCNPISGHATLYWYQQILGQGPKLLIQFQNNGVVDDSQLPKDRFSAERLKGVDSTLKIQPAKLEDSAVYLCASSLQGIFYEQYFGPGTRLTVT.